Here is one TCR beta chain with its context. This sample was taken from a study of blood T cell repertoires in COVID-19. Sequencing used immunoSEQ multiplex PCR; TCRdb keeps in-frame clones, though not all of them. The sample lists around 80,000 clones, about 80% seen once, with roughly 9% in the top ten. V was cut by 2 bases and J by 3 bases, with 23 bases left in between. There are 18 residues in the CDR3. Germline CDR1 reads SGHVS; CDR2 reads FNYEAQ. Input material: peripheral blood. The rearrangement joins TRBV7-6 to TRBJ2-7; possible D gene TRBD1, 5 bases. This clonotype was obtained from a human donor in a cohort sampled during active COVID-19. CDR3 sequence: CASSLRQGGRGPLYEQYF. CDR3 nucleotides: TGTGCCAGCAGCTTACGTCAAGGTGGAAGGGGCCCCCTCTACGAGCAGTACTTC.